Sequencing of this T cell receptor beta chain was carried out in a study of T cell responses to AZD1222 COVID-19 vaccine (dated by TCRdb to the early 2020s). For the study in its entirety: AZD1222 recipients given second doses at about 4 weeks or at about 12 weeks were pooled, since spike-specific TCR depth and breadth were not found to differ between the two schedules. A total of more than 230 trial participants underwent TCR sequencing, of whom approximately 200 had received two doses of AZD1222 and about 25 had received two doses of the MenACWY control vaccine. Trial participants were enrolled into age subgroups of 18-55, 56-69 and 70-plus years, which contained about 150, 27 and 61 TCR-sequenced participants, respectively. The paper as a whole reports these results and caveats: Epitopes outside the regions mutated in the B.1.351 and B.1.1.7 variants were reportedly recognized by nearly half of the unique spike-specific TCRs. Conclusions about previously exposed vaccinees are limited, since just 5 or 6 AZD1222 recipients were seropositive for SARS-CoV-2 at baseline. Spike-specific TCR breadth and depth rose significantly after two AZD1222 doses compared with day 0 and with MenACWY recipients. The 56-69-year group was small, and its depth increase did not reach significance, likely because of low power. CD4 TCRs associated with the vaccine covered the entire spike protein, and the dominant responses were in regions 160-218 and 743-854. Because no day 14 peak-response samples were available, repertoires were characterized only after the peak T cell response. Participants were mostly white British and included more females than males, and it was suggested by the authors that clonal diversity may have been underestimated.

What this sample's time point label stands for: baseline before first vaccination. Samples from vaccinated people were obtained from the UK trials COV001 and COV002, which included a single-blind randomized controlled phase 2/3 trial of AZD1222 (ChAdOx1 nCoV-19) in healthy adults. Trial participant PBMC samples were collected at day 0 and day 28 after the second dose for TCRbeta chain sequencing. About this clone itself: Its cognate antigen has yet to be identified. Base qualities are missing; no much larger clone stands one base away.

V trim: 6 bases; J trim: 8 bases; unmatched bases: 9. The CDR3, from cysteine to phenylalanine, totals 13 residues. Just CDR3 DNA is preserved here, 39 bases in frame from base 1. From a lookup of the germline V gene, CDR1 and CDR2 are SGDLS and YYNGEE. The CDR3 regions of human TCRbeta chains were subjected to immunosequencing. In the original analysis: Repertoire TCRs were matched against a reference library of SARS-CoV-2-specific TCRs generated with the MIRA antigen-specificity platform. Breadth was defined as the fraction of unique TCRs that were SARS-CoV-2-associated. Depth was defined as the fraction of total T cells that were SARS-CoV-2-associated. Using the MIRA data, each spike-specific TCR was assigned both to the spike region to which the TCR was reactive and to a CD4 or CD8 class. Log10-transformed breadth and depth values were compared by one-way ANOVA with Sidak's multiple comparisons tests. TCRdb obtained this table from immuneACCESS and retained in-frame rearrangements with V and J assigned. These tables miss some clones; where compared with another copy, unresolved V genes account for less than half of the shortfall, and the remainder is unexplained. Clone size and V and J calls were adopted from that table, with D and trimming inferred from the DNA. The sample table contains around 160,000 clones; only one count was recorded for about 91% of them. More than 13% of the sample is in the top ten clones.

This clonotype originated in an adult in good health. The starting material was peripheral blood, obtained on day 0 of AZD1222 vaccination. This chain is built from TRBV9 and TRBJ1-2; 8 junctional bases match TRBD1. The DNA sequence reads TGTGCCAGCACCCAGACAGGGGACGGAGGCTACACCTTC. Translated, this gives CASTQTGDGGYTF.